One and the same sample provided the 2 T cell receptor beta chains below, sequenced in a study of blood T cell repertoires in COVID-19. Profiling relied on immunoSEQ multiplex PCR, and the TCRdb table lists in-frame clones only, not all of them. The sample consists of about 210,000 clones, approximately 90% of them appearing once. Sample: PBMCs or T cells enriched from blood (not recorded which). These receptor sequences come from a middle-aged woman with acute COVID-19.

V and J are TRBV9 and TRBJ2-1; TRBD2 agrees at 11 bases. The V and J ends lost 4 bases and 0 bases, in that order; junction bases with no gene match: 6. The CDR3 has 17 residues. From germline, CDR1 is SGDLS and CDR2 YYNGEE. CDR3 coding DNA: TGTGCCAGCAGCTCTCATAGCGGGAGGGGCTCCTACAATGAGCAGTTCTTC. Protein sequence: CASSSHSGRGSYNEQFF.

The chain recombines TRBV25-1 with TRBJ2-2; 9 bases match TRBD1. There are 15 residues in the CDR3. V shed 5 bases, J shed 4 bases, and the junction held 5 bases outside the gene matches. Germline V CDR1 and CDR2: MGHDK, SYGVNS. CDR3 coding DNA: TGTGCCAGCAGTCCCCGGACAGGGGCCACCGGGGAGCTGTTTTTT. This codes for CASSPRTGATGELFF.